This TCR beta chain emerged from a study of CD8 T cells in Susac syndrome (dated by TCRdb to between 2017 and 2020). About the investigation overall: Repertoire sequencing was used to test whether CD8+ T cell activation and differentiation in Susac syndrome was antigen driven. The study at large found these results: The TCR sequencing and HLA analysis was acknowledged to have included a relatively small number of individuals.

From the germline V gene, CDR1 is MGHDK and CDR2 is SYGVNS. The CDR3 starts with the cysteine, ends with the phenylalanine, and has 15 residues. The retained sequence is limited to the CDR3, 45 bases, with the frame set at the first base. Relative to germline, V is 1 base shorter and J is 4 bases shorter, with 11 bases between their ends. RNA was extracted using the RNeasy kit, and about 0.5 to 1 ug of the RNA was reverse transcribed with random hexamers. TCR beta CDR3 regions were amplified with the immunoSEQ multiplex PCR assay covering 54 Vbeta and 13 Jbeta segments. To correct PCR amplification bias, a synthetic template baseline was used for both primer optimization and computational correction. Concerning the study's data processing: Reads were annotated to V, D and J genes per IMGT and analyzed with immunoSEQ Analyzer, keeping only productive sequences. Clonality was calculated as one minus the Shannon entropy normalized by log2 of the number of productive unique sequences. Public and private clones were assessed among the 100 most prevalent clones of each patient and control. Clones were defined as Susac-specific if absent from the healthy and MS cohorts, from under 1,200 published viral clones and from other ImmuneACCESS disease sequences. TCRdb cleaned the public reads at Q25 with fastp, built clones with MiXCR and kept in-frame beta chains. Rows are combined by CDR3 protein, so each entry shows the most common genes and DNA. The V and J calls come from TCRdb's annotation, not from the publication. Within this sample are over 130,000 distinct CDR3 sequences, with 95% of them counted one time only. The ten top clones hold about 0.11% of the sample.

Peripheral blood CD8+ and CD4+ T cells from healthy donors, Susac syndrome patients and multiple sclerosis patients were profiled by high-throughput TCR beta sequencing. Multiple sclerosis controls were treatment-naive patients with stable or active relapsing-remitting disease fulfilling revised McDonald criteria. Bulk CD8+ and CD4+ T cells were purified magnetically by negative isolation, whereas CD8+ TEMRA cells were enriched by FACS. Blood was collected in EDTA tubes and processed within 24 hours, with PBMCs isolated through density gradient centrifugation. PBMCs intended for TCR sequencing were cryopreserved in liquid nitrogen and thawed later in a water bath at 37 degrees C. A purity of at least 90% was achieved for sorted or isolated CD4+, CD8+ and CD8+ TEMRA cells. Note on this clonotype: Its cognate antigen has yet to be identified. Base qualities are missing; no much larger clone stands one base away.

The chain couples TRBV25-1 to TRBJ2-1; the D segment cannot be called with confidence. Sequenced material: CD4+ T cells from PBMCs. The clonotype comes from a human donor with multiple sclerosis. DNA sequence: TGTGCCAGCAGTGAATCGGGCCTAAGATACAATGAGCAGTTCTTC. It translates as CASSESGLRYNEQFF. Beyond the CDR3, the reference TRBV25-1 and TRBJ2-1 genes provide the residues; the full variable domain reads: EADIYQTPRYLVIGTGKKITLECSQTMGHDKMYWYQQDPGMELHLIHYSYGVNSTEKGDLSSESTVSRIRTEHFPLTLESARPSHTSQYLCASSESGLRYNEQFFGPGTRLTVL.